The clone carrying this T cell receptor beta chain showed up just once. Its antigen remains unidentified. The sample carries other DNA sequences with the same CDR3. Genomic DNA belonging to each subset was distributed in equal measure over several immunoSEQ plates. Sequencing was performed with immunoSEQ multiplex PCR; in TCRdb, only in-frame clones are kept and a portion is missing. In the table there are some 2.1 million clones, roughly 94% of which are singletons. The entry originates in a study of shared clonotypes between healthy human individuals. Study summary: Per-donor plates numbered three CD4 naive, three CD4 memory, two CD8 naive and one CD8 memory.

General study points: In contrast to clonotypes shared by all four donors, non-shared clonotypes had lower generation probabilities.

Germline V gene data show CDR1 as SGHRS and CDR2 as YFSETQ. CDR3 length equals 14 residues. Trimming shortened V by 3 bases and J by 6 bases, and 14 bases separated the two germline ends. The chain joins TRBV5-1 to TRBJ2-3; possible D gene TRBD2, 6 bases. Sequencing was performed on naive CD4+ T cells sorted from blood. Noted subset: CD45RA+ positively selected. This receptor was taken from a young man in good health. The CDR3 loop reads CASSSSGGGDTQYF. CDR3 nucleotide sequence: TGCGCCAGCAGCTCTAGTGGTGGAGGGGATACGCAGTATTTT.